A single T cell receptor beta chain is shown here with its context. V gave up 7 bases and J gave up 2 bases, with 17 bases separating them. The CDR3 consists of 15 residues. CDR1 is MNHEY, CDR2 SVGAGI, per germline. Original methodology: Reference gene primer amplification yielded estimated nucleated cell counts. Sequencing used immunoSEQ multiplex PCR; TCRdb keeps in-frame clones, though not all of them. V and J calls and clone size come straight from that table; D and trimming were deduced from the DNA. Found here are hundreds of thousands of clones, 85% to 90% of them singletons; the top ten hold less than 1.2%. The sample originates from a study of blood T cell repertoires in COVID-19.

The sequenced material came from PBMCs or T cells enriched from blood (not recorded which). The chain recombines TRBV6-5 with TRBJ2-5; D perhaps matches TRBD1 (5 bases). The sequence came from a man younger than 35 who had recovered from COVID-19. The DNA of the CDR3 is TGTGCCAGCACTTCCGACTGGGGCAGACAAGAGACCCAGTACTTC. Its protein is CASTSDWGRQETQYF.